The rows below give T cell receptor beta chains drawn from one sample of a study of shared clonotypes between healthy human individuals. Using immunoSEQ multiplex PCR, the repertoire was profiled, and TCRdb retains in-frame clones only, with some absent. The sample consists of 400,000 to 500,000 clones, 70% to 85% of them appearing once. The specimen sequenced was PBMCs. Every receptor here comes from a woman aged 40 to 50 in good health. Some clones in this sample may be carry-over from other donors' samples. Each CDR3 is given with its conserved first and last residue. A D gene is named only where the DNA matches it firmly. Clone size is shown for a subset of rows, as once, few, many or a class of expanded clone.

TRBJ1-2,-,TRBV28,-,14,CASSLPSPPYGYTF,TGTGCCAGCAGTTTACCCTCGCCCCCATATGGCTACACCTTC
TRBJ2-4,-,TRBV28,-,14,CASREVGAKNIQYF,TGTGCCAGCAGGGAGGTGGGCGCCAAAAACATTCAGTACTTC
TRBJ2-3,-,TRBV11-3,-,15,CASSPTRAAGATQYF,TGTGCCAGCAGCCCGACCCGGGCCGCGGGTGCTACGCAGTATTTT
TRBJ2-7,-,TRBV7-2,TRBD2,14,CASSLPTSGDEQYF,TGTGCCAGCAGCTTACCTACTAGCGGAGACGAGCAGTACTTC
TRBJ1-1,few,TRBV28,TRBD1,12,CASIQGDTEAFF,TGTGCCAGCATTCAGGGGGACACTGAAGCTTTCTTT
TRBJ2-1,many,TRBV9,-,13,CASSVGAYNEQFF,TGTGCCAGCAGCGTGGGGGCCTACAATGAGCAGTTCTTC
TRBJ1-1,few,TRBV20-1,-,11,CRLGAGTEAFF,TGCAGGCTTGGAGCTGGCACTGAAGCTTTCTTT
TRBJ1-2,-,TRBV30,-,13,CAWGRDTPSGYTF,TGTGCCTGGGGGCGGGACACCCCGAGCGGCTACACCTTC
TRBJ2-7,-,TRBV4-3,TRBD2,16,CASSPDLAGASYEQYF,TGCGCCAGCAGCCCAGACCTAGCGGGAGCTTCCTACGAGCAGTACTTC
TRBJ2-3,-,TRBV9,-,14,CASSVGSPADTQYF,TGTGCCAGCAGCGTAGGGAGTCCCGCAGATACGCAGTATTTT
TRBJ1-4,-,TRBV15,-,12,CATSRINEKLFF,TGTGCCACCAGCAGGATTAATGAAAAACTGTTTTTT
TRBJ1-5,few,TRBV29-1,-,13,CSVEDGQGRTQHF,TGCAGCGTTGAAGATGGTCAGGGGAGGACCCAGCATTTT
TRBJ1-1,-,TRBV19,TRBD1,13,CASSTGTGGTAFF,TGTGCCAGTAGTACCGGGACAGGGGGCACAGCTTTCTTT
TRBJ2-7,-,TRBV19,TRBD2,15,CASHGDSGRCYEQYF,TGTGCCAGCCACGGGGATAGCGGGAGATGTTACGAGCAGTACTTC
TRBJ2-1,-,TRBV5-1,TRBD2,13,CASGLAGGGEQFF,TGCGCCAGCGGACTGGCGGGAGGTGGGGAGCAGTTCTTC
TRBJ2-5,-,TRBV5-1,-,14,CASSLEAGFETQYF,TGCGCCAGCAGCTTGGAGGCAGGGTTTGAGACCCAGTACTTC
TRBJ2-7,-,TRBV28,TRBD2,14,CASSTPAGEGEQYF,TGTGCCAGCAGTACGCCAGCGGGAGAGGGTGAGCAGTACTTC
TRBJ1-2,once,TRBV27,-,15,CASSPWRDNDYGYTF,TGTGCCAGCAGCCCGTGGAGGGACAACGACTATGGCTACACCTTC
TRBJ2-1,-,TRBV7-2,-,13,CASSLLAGDEQFF,TGTGCCAGCAGCTTACTGGCCGGGGATGAGCAGTTCTTC